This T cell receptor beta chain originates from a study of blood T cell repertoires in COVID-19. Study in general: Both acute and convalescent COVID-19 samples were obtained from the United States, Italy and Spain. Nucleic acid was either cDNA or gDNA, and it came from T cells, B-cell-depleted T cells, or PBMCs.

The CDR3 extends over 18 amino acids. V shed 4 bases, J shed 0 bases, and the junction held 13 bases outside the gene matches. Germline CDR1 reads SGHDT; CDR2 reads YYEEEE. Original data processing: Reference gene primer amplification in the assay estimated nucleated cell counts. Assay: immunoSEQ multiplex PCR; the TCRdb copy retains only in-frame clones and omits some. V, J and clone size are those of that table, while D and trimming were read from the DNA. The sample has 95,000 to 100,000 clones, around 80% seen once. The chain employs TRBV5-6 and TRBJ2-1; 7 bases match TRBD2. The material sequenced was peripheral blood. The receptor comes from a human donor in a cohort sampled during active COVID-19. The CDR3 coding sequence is TGTGCCAGCAGCCCCACCCGTAGCGGGCTTAACTCCTACAATGAGCAGTTCTTC. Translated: CASSPTRSGLNSYNEQFF. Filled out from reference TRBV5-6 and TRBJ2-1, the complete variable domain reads DAGVTQSPTHLIKTRGQQVTLRCSPKSGHDTVSWYQQALGQGPQFIFQYYEEEERQRGNFPDRFSGHQFPNYSSELNVNALLLGDSALYLCASSPTRSGLNSYNEQFFGPGTRLTVL.